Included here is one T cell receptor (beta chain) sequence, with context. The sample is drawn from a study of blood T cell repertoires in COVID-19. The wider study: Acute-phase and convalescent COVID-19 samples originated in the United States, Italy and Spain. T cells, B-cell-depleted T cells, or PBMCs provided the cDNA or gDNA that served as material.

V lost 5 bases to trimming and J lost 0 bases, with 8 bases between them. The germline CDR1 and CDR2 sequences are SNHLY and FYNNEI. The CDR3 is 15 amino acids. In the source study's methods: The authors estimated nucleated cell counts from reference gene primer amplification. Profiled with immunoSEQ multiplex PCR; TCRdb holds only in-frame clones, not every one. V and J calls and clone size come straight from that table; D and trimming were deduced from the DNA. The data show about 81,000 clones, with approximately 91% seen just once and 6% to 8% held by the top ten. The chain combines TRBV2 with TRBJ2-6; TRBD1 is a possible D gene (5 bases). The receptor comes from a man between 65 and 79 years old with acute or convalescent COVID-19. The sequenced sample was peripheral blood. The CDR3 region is CASSLDSSGANVLTF. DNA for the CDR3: TGTGCCAGCAGTCTAGACAGCTCTGGGGCCAACGTCCTGACTTTC.